Following are 7 T cell receptor beta chains from one sample sequenced in a study of T cell responses to AZD1222 COVID-19 vaccine. Only in-frame clones appear in the TCRdb table, and some are missing; sequencing was by immunoSEQ multiplex PCR. The sample shows more than 95,000 clones, approximately 88% of them seen only once. The sample in question was peripheral blood, obtained on day 0 of AZD1222 vaccination. The receptors come from an adult in good health.

The chain couples TRBV18 to TRBJ2-7; tentatively, D is TRBD1 or TRBD2 (5 bases each). V dropped 2 bases and J dropped 12 bases, with 14 bases sitting between them. This CDR3 has 12 residues. Germline assignment: CDR1 KGHSH and CDR2 LQKENI. The CDR3 DNA reads as TGTGCCAGCTCACCAAAAAGGGGAGATCCGTACTTC. Residues: CASSPKRGDPYF.

J is TRBJ1-1 and V is TRBV6-5, with D perhaps matching TRBD1 (5 bases). Trimming took 4 bases from V and 2 from J, leaving 14 bases between them. The CDR3 extends over 15 amino acids. Germline loops: CDR1 MNHEY, CDR2 SVGAGI. CDR3 in DNA: TGTGCCAGCAGTTCCGGACATGAAATAAACACTGAAGCTTTCTTT. Translated: CASSSGHEINTEAFF.

This chain joins TRBV3-1 (or the pseudogene TRBV3-2) and TRBJ2-3; 8 bases align to TRBD2. In germline, CDR1 is LGHDT, CDR2 YNNKEL (reference sequence). This CDR3 comprises 18 residues. V dropped 2 bases and J dropped 4; count of bases not matched to a gene: 14. The CDR3 DNA reads as TGTGCCAGCAGCCAATCGCCCAGGCGTGGGCGGGGGGCAGATACGCAGTATTTT. Residues: CASSQSPRRGRGADTQYF.

The genes are TRBV12-3 or TRBV12-4 and TRBJ2-1; possible D gene TRBD2, 5 bases. V lost 2 bases, J lost 7 bases, and 6 bases lay in between. The CDR3 sequence is 12 residues long. The DNA for the CDR3 is TGTGCCAGCAGTTTAAGAGGGAATGAGCAGTTCTTC. The encoded protein is CASSLRGNEQFF.

For the CDR3, the DNA is TGTGCCAGCAGCAAAAGTGTAGGACTAGTAGCAGCCAAAAACATTCAGTACTTC. This gives the protein CASSKSVGLVAAKNIQYF. The V and J genes are TRBV21-1 and TRBJ2-4; the table's D call of TRBD2 was not tested on the DNA. TRBV21-1 is deemed a pseudogene. This CDR3 is 18 amino acids long.

This clone was observed once. The chain combines TRBV19 with TRBJ2-3, with D unresolved. The germline gives CDR1 LNHDA, CDR2 SQIVND (reference sequence). The V end lost 1 base, the J end lost 2 bases, and 13 bases lay between the germline ends. The length of the CDR3 is 16 residues. For the CDR3, the DNA is TGTGCCAGTAGTATAGGAGCCCAGCTCTCCACAGATACGCAGTATTTT. Protein: CASSIGAQLSTDTQYF.

The rearrangement uses TRBV11-3 and TRBJ1-2, with TRBD1 matching over 8 bases. The CDR3 extends over 16 amino acids. V trimming: 2 bases; J trimming: 3 bases; junction bases outside the gene matches: 8. CDR1 and CDR2 (germline): SGHNT, YENEEA. The CDR3 region is CASSLRYRGMDYGYTF. The CDR3 DNA is TGTGCCAGCAGCTTAAGGTACAGGGGGATGGACTATGGCTACACCTTC.